This TCR beta chain was retrieved from a study of identical twins. Study conclusions and caveats: Models predicted less out-of-frame TCR alpha sharing in monozygotic twins than was found.

The count of this clonotype is one. Its antigen is not identified. The ends lost 1 base at V and 7 bases at J; junction bases unmatched: 7. The CDR3 covers 14 residues. TCRdb reprocessed the 5' RACE reads with MiXCR, giving one entry per CDR3 protein. Among 450,000 to 600,000 distinct CDR3 sequences listed, 20% to 25% were seen once. The sample also formed part of further work on yellow fever vaccine responses in identical twins.

V is TRBV12-3 or TRBV12-4 and J is TRBJ2-7; TRBD2 matches 7 bases. Specimen: CD4+ T cells sorted from blood. The TCR sequence derives from a woman aged 18-29 years in good health. CDR3 region: CASSLEGGPMEQYF. CDR3 bases: TGTGCCAGCAGTTTAGAGGGAGGGCCTATGGAGCAGTACTTC.